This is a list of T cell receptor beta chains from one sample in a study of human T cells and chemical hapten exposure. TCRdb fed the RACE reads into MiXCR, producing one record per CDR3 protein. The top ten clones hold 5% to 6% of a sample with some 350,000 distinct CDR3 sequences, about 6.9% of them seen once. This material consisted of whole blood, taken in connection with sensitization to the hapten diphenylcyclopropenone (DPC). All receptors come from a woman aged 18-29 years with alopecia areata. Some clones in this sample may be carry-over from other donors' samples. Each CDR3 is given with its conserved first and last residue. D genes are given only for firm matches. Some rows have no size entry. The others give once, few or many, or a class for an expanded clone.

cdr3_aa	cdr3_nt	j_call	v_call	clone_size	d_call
CASSSSVAGGPRDTQYF	TGTGCCAGCAGCTCATCGGTAGCGGGGGGGCCTAGAGATACGCAGTATTTT	TRBJ2-3	TRBV7-2	.	TRBD2
CASSLARWRGSDEQFF	TGTGCCAGCAGCTTAGCTAGATGGCGGGGGAGCGATGAGCAGTTCTTC	TRBJ2-1	TRBV7-9	.	TRBD2
CASSYSGTENTEAFF	TGCGCCAGCAGCTATTCCGGGACGGAGAACACTGAAGCTTTCTTT	TRBJ1-1	TRBV5-1	.	.
CAAKDSSYEQYF	TGTGCCGCCAAGGACAGCTCCTACGAGCAGTACTTC	TRBJ2-7	TRBV7-2	many	.
CASTPGTTKGTDEKLFF	TGTGCCAGCACGCCGGGAACGACGAAGGGGACAGATGAAAAACTGTTTTTT	TRBJ1-4	TRBV4-2	many	TRBD1
CASSEDGTGPYEQYF	TGTGCCAGCAGTGAAGATGGGACAGGCCCCTACGAGCAGTACTTC	TRBJ2-7	TRBV6-1	few	TRBD1
CASSLAPDKKAYEQYF	TGTGCCAGCAGCTTAGCTCCAGATAAAAAAGCCTACGAGCAGTACTTC	TRBJ2-7	TRBV7-9	many	.
CASSDGLSGANVLTF	TGTGCCAGCAGTGACGGGCTGTCTGGGGCCAACGTCCTGACTTTC	TRBJ2-6	TRBV6-4	.	.
CASSPTGTSGDNEQFF	TGTGCCAGCAGCCCAACCGGGACTAGCGGGGACAATGAGCAGTTCTTC	TRBJ2-1	TRBV3-1	many	TRBD2
CASSSSGGLYNEQFF	TGTGCCAGCAGTTCCAGCGGGGGCCTATACAATGAGCAGTTCTTC	TRBJ2-1	TRBV3-1	few	TRBD2
CASSSGFAGGSSYEQYF	TGTGCCAGCAGCTCCGGATTTGCGGGGGGTAGCTCCTACGAGCAGTACTTC	TRBJ2-7	TRBV7-2	few	TRBD2
CASSRTLGGRETQYF	TGTGCCAGCAGCCGCACTCTGGGGGGAAGAGAGACCCAGTACTTC	TRBJ2-5	TRBV6-5	many	.
CASSQDTWDRGQRSPLHF	TGTGCCAGCAGCCAAGATACCTGGGACAGGGGGCAGAGATCACCCCTCCACTTT	TRBJ1-6	TRBV3-1	.	TRBD1
CASNSLWVTDTQYF	TGTGCCAGCAACAGCTTGTGGGTCACAGATACGCAGTATTTT	TRBJ2-3	TRBV2	.	.
CASSRRSANYGYTF	TGTGCCAGCTCGCGAAGGAGTGCTAACTATGGCTACACCTTC	TRBJ1-2	TRBV6-5	.	.
CASSALSGEANQPQHF	TGTGCCAGCAGTGCTCTCTCTGGGGAGGCCAATCAGCCCCAGCATTTT	TRBJ1-5	TRBV6-1	many	.
CASSSGLAAYEQYF	TGTGCCAGCAGCTCAGGACTAGCCGCCTACGAGCAGTACTTC	TRBJ2-7	TRBV28	many	TRBD2
CASSGEGDSYEQYF	TGTGCCAGTTCCGGTGAAGGGGACTCCTACGAGCAGTACTTC	TRBJ2-7	TRBV12-3/TRBV12-4	.	.
CASSLQGLAEAFF	TGTGCCAGCAGCTTACAAGGGTTGGCTGAAGCTTTCTTT	TRBJ1-1	TRBV7-2	many	.
CASSLGVASTDTQYF	TGTGCCAGCTCACTTGGGGTAGCTAGCACAGATACGCAGTATTTT	TRBJ2-3	TRBV18	many	.
CASSLGGAPLHF	TGTGCCAGCAGTTTGGGTGGTGCACCCCTCCACTTT	TRBJ1-6	TRBV27	few	.
CASSHEDRESYGYTF	TGTGCCAGCAGCCATGAAGACAGGGAAAGTTATGGCTACACCTTC	TRBJ1-2	TRBV3-1	.	TRBD1
CASSPKTGTFTDTQYF	TGTGCCAGCAGCCCGAAGACAGGGACTTTCACAGATACGCAGTATTTT	TRBJ2-3	TRBV7-2	many	.
CASSGGGSDEQFF	TGTGCCAGCTCTGGGGGTGGTTCTGATGAGCAGTTCTTC	TRBJ2-1	TRBV6-1	many	.
CASSTLLSGGETQYF	TGTGCCAGCAGTACGCTGCTGAGCGGAGGGGAGACCCAGTACTTC	TRBJ2-5	TRBV12-3/TRBV12-4	.	.
CASSFFQRTSGDYF	TGTGCCAGCAGTTTTTTCCAAAGGACTAGCGGGGATTATTTT	TRBJ2-3	TRBV28	.	TRBD2
CAISERQGKDGYTF	TGTGCCATCAGTGAGCGGCAGGGGAAAGATGGCTACACCTTC	TRBJ1-2	TRBV10-3	.	.
CSAISEIAYGYTF	TGCAGTGCTATTTCCGAGATTGCCTATGGCTACACCTTC	TRBJ1-2	TRBV20-1	many	.
CSARSSSSDTEAFF	TGCAGTGCTAGAAGCTCGTCATCCGATACTGAAGCTTTCTTT	TRBJ1-1	TRBV20-1	many	.
CASSSQNPDSSPYYEQYF	TGTGCCAGCAGTTCGCAGAATCCTGACAGCAGTCCCTACTACGAGCAGTACTTC	TRBJ2-7	TRBV27	many	.
CASSRGQGAIDEQFF	TGTGCCAGCAGCCGCGGACAGGGGGCTATCGATGAGCAGTTCTTC	TRBJ2-1	TRBV14	many	TRBD1
CASSLVASGSYEQYF	TGTGCCAGCAGCTTAGTGGCTAGCGGCTCCTACGAGCAGTACTTC	TRBJ2-7	TRBV7-2	.	TRBD2